The subject of this entry is one T cell receptor beta chain. The sample holds a few counts of this clone. No antigen is known for it. No qualities accompany the bases; no much larger clone lies one base away. The data were taken from a study of blood T cell repertoires in COVID-19 (TCRdb year 2020). In the study overall: Samples covering the acute and convalescent phases of COVID-19 were provided by collaborators in the United States, Italy and Spain. The samples were drawn from the first 160 participants of the ongoing ImmuneRACE study and from 1,254 subjects provided by 6 global collaborators. The repertoires were made available in a free public database intended to serve as a resource for research on the immune response to SARS-CoV-2. The material from the prospective study consisted of cDNA or gDNA derived from T cells, B-cell-depleted T cells, or PBMCs. Nearly every sample came with metadata listing a de-identified subject ID, COVID-19 status, age in years and sex. Subjects who had been exposed to COVID-19, were actively infected with it, or had recovered from it provided the deeply sampled blood TCRbeta repertoires that made up the dataset. Where available, HLA class I and class II types were taken from metadata supplied by the sample provider and were not determined by assay-based typing.

TCRbeta CDR3 regions were amplified from genomic DNA by means of the immunoSEQ Assay, a bias-controlled multiplex PCR. In the paper's pipeline: Nucleated cell counts per sample were estimated from amplification of reference gene primers within the assay. To quantify the absolute abundance of each unique TCRbeta CDR3 rearrangement, sequence reads were collapsed and filtered. For each sample, productive Simpson clonality was calculated by taking the square root of Simpson's diversity index across productive rearrangements. Not all clones reach the TCRdb copy of this immuneACCESS table, which keeps in-frame sequences only. Checked studies attribute under half of the gap to unresolved V genes and leave the rest unexplained. D and trimming were read from the DNA, whereas the V and J calls and clone size are those reported in that table. This sample comprises approximately 230,000 clones, 86% of them detected only once. Around 2.2% of the sample belongs to the ten largest clones.

Trimming accounts for 7 bases at V and 8 bases at J, while the number of junction bases matched to no gene is 5. The CDR3 measures 13 amino acids from cysteine to phenylalanine. The read is trimmed to its CDR3 DNA, 39 bases read in frame from base 1. Via the germline V gene, CDR1 is MNHEY and CDR2 SVGAGI. Findings and caveats that apply to the study as a whole: Clinical and demographic metadata were provided uncurated, with the amount varying by source and participant.

Another Seattle source contributed samples from volunteer blood donors who had recovered from COVID-19. Whole blood was collected in K2EDTA tubes by collaborating institutions according to the institutions' own protocols. For TCRbeta analysis, collaborator samples were shipped as frozen whole blood, as isolated PBMCs, or as DNA extracted from either sample type. The receptor was derived from a man between 25 and 39 years old who had recovered from COVID-19. The sequencing sample was made of peripheral blood. This chain is built from TRBV6-5 and TRBJ1-3; TRBD1 fits 10 bases in the junction. The DNA sequence is TGTGCCAGCATCGGACAGGGGGAATACACCATATATTTT. Its product reads: CASIGQGEYTIYF.